Listed below are T cell receptor beta chains from one sample, sequenced in a study of control samples from healthy donors and cancer patients. Data came from immunoSEQ multiplex PCR; TCRdb stores just in-frame clones and leaves some out. The sample has roughly 80,000 clones, roughly 88% seen once; the top ten hold around 5.7%. The specimen was blood. The source is a woman aged 45-65 years in good health. CDR3s include the opening cysteine and the closing phenylalanine or tryptophan. The D gene is left open where the match is weak. Clone sizes are given selectively: once, few, many, or a class where the clone is expanded.

length: 14
size: NA
J: TRBJ1-1
D: NA
V: TRBV10-3
DNA: TGTGCCATCAGTGACGGGCCAACGGAAAGGGAAGCTTTCTTT
CDR3: CAISDGPTEREAFF

length: 14
size: NA
J: TRBJ2-5
D: NA
V: TRBV3-1/TRBV3-2
DNA: TGTGCCAGCAGCCAAGATCCCAGTGGAGAGACCCAGTACTTC
CDR3: CASSQDPSGETQYF

length: 15
size: many
J: TRBJ2-7
D: NA
V: TRBV6-5
DNA: TGTGCCAGCAGTTACGACGTGGGTAGCTCCTACGAGCAGTACTTC
CDR3: CASSYDVGSSYEQYF

length: 13
size: NA
J: TRBJ1-2
D: NA
V: TRBV6-1
DNA: TGTGCCAGCAGTGAAGGGCGGCAGTATGGCTACACCTTC
CDR3: CASSEGRQYGYTF

length: 14
size: NA
J: TRBJ1-5
D: NA
V: TRBV2
DNA: TGTGCCAGCTCCAGATCCGGGGGGGGTGGGCCCCAGCATTTT
CDR3: CASSRSGGGGPQHF

length: 15
size: NA
J: TRBJ2-5
D: NA
V: TRBV9
DNA: TGTGCCAGCAGCGTAGGAGGACAATTATCAGAGACCCAGTACTTC
CDR3: CASSVGGQLSETQYF

length: 15
size: NA
J: TRBJ1-3
D: NA
V: TRBV2
DNA: TGTGCCAGCAGTTGGACTTTAGGAGCTGGAAACACCATATATTTT
CDR3: CASSWTLGAGNTIYF

length: 13
size: NA
J: TRBJ1-3
D: NA
V: TRBV9
DNA: TGTGCCAGCAGCATCCGGGGAGGGGACACCATATATTTT
CDR3: CASSIRGGDTIYF

length: 14
size: once
J: TRBJ1-2
D: TRBD1
V: TRBV28
DNA: TGTGCCAGCAGTACCTACAGGGGAGACTATGGCTACACCTTC
CDR3: CASSTYRGDYGYTF

length: 16
size: NA
J: TRBJ2-1
D: NA
V: TRBV4-2
DNA: TGTGCCAGCAGCCAAGATCTGGTCGGGGTTGAGAATGAGCAGCTCTTC
CDR3: CASSQDLVGVENEQLF

length: 14
size: NA
J: TRBJ1-1
D: NA
V: TRBV29-1
DNA: TGCAGCGTTGAAGGGGAATGGGGGACCACTGAAGCTTTCTTT
CDR3: CSVEGEWGTTEAFF

length: 14
size: NA
J: TRBJ1-1
D: NA
V: TRBV30
DNA: TGTGCCTGGATCGTTGGGAGGGGTAGGGCTGAAGCTTTCTTT
CDR3: CAWIVGRGRAEAFF

length: 14
size: NA
J: TRBJ2-7
D: NA
V: TRBV19
DNA: TGTGCCAGTAGTACCGCCGGGACCCTATACGAGCAGTACTTC
CDR3: CASSTAGTLYEQYF

length: 13
size: NA
J: TRBJ1-5
D: NA
V: TRBV4-1
DNA: TGCGCCAGCAGCCAAGATCTCGAGCAGCCCCAGCATTTT
CDR3: CASSQDLEQPQHF

length: 15
size: few
J: TRBJ1-2
D: NA
V: TRBV4-1
DNA: TGCGCCAGCAGCCCCAGCCCAGAGGGCGCGTGGGGCTACACCTTC
CDR3: CASSPSPEGAWGYTF

length: 17
size: NA
J: TRBJ2-4
D: TRBD1
V: TRBV6-6
DNA: TGTGCCAGCAGTCCCCGTCGAACCGGGACAGGGGTTCTTCTTCAGTACTTC
CDR3: CASSPRRTGTGVLLQYF

length: 14
size: many
J: TRBJ1-2
D: NA
V: TRBV4-1
DNA: TGCGCCAGCAGCCAGAGACAATATGGTTATGGCTACACCTTC
CDR3: CASSQRQYGYGYTF

length: 17
size: NA
J: TRBJ2-1
D: TRBD1
V: TRBV3-1/TRBV3-2
DNA: TGTGCCAGCAGCCAAGATTTTCGACAGGGGATAAGGGATGAGCAGTTCTTC
CDR3: CASSQDFRQGIRDEQFF

length: 19
size: few
J: TRBJ2-2
D: TRBD2
V: TRBV18
DNA: TGTGCCAGCTCACCACAGGACCTAGCGGGGGCGACGAACACCGGGGAGCTGTTTTTT
CDR3: CASSPQDLAGATNTGELFF

length: 11
size: NA
J: TRBJ1-2
D: NA
V: TRBV30
DNA: TGTGCCTGGAGTGTACCGGCAGCAACTACCTTC
CDR3: CAWSVPAATTF

length: 14
size: NA
J: TRBJ1-2
D: NA
V: TRBV4-1
DNA: TGCGCCAGCAGCCAAGGACAGTCTAACTATGGCTACACCTTC
CDR3: CASSQGQSNYGYTF

length: 14
size: once
J: TRBJ1-4
D: TRBD1
V: TRBV10-3
DNA: TGTGCCATCAGTCCCGGGACAGAGAATGAAAAACTGTTTTTT
CDR3: CAISPGTENEKLFF

length: 16
size: NA
J: TRBJ2-2
D: TRBD2
V: TRBV3-1/TRBV3-2
DNA: TGTGCCAGCAGCCAAACAGCGGGGGGCCGCGGCGGGGAGCTGTTTTTT
CDR3: CASSQTAGGRGGELFF

length: 15
size: NA
J: TRBJ1-2
D: TRBD1
V: TRBV6-5
DNA: TGTGCCAGCAGTTACTCGACAGGGGGATTCTATGGCTACACCTTC
CDR3: CASSYSTGGFYGYTF

length: 15
size: NA
J: TRBJ1-2
D: NA
V: TRBV7-9
DNA: TGTGCCAGCAGCTTACAGGGGAGAGTCGGAAATGGCTACACCTTC
CDR3: CASSLQGRVGNGYTF

length: 14
size: NA
J: TRBJ2-7
D: NA
V: TRBV2
DNA: TGTGCCAGCGGCAGGGCGGGTACTTATAACGAGCAGTACTTC
CDR3: CASGRAGTYNEQYF

length: 15
size: NA
J: TRBJ2-7
D: TRBD1
V: TRBV5-6
DNA: TGTGCCAGCAGCTTGGTAGGGGGCAGGTCCTACGAGCAGTACTTC
CDR3: CASSLVGGRSYEQYF

length: 14
size: NA
J: TRBJ1-1
D: NA
V: TRBV6-5
DNA: TGTGCCAGCAGTTACGACCCTGGGGGCCCTTTAGCTTTCTTT
CDR3: CASSYDPGGPLAFF

length: 11
size: NA
J: TRBJ2-3
D: NA
V: TRBV20-1
DNA: TGCAGTGCCGACTACACAGATACGCAGTATTTT
CDR3: CSADYTDTQYF

length: 14
size: many
J: TRBJ1-2
D: TRBD1
V: TRBV5-1
DNA: TGCGCCAGCAGCTTTACGCAGGGGGCGAGAGGCTACACCTTC
CDR3: CASSFTQGARGYTF

length: 15
size: NA
J: TRBJ2-2
D: NA
V: TRBV2
DNA: TGTGCCAGCAGGGCCGGGACTGCGAACACCGGGGAGCTGTTTTTT
CDR3: CASRAGTANTGELFF

length: 13
size: NA
J: TRBJ2-5
D: TRBD1
V: TRBV10-2
DNA: TGCGCCAGCAGCCAGGGGACAGAAGAGACCCAGTACTTC
CDR3: CASSQGTEETQYF

length: 14
size: few
J: TRBJ1-6
D: NA
V: TRBV4-1
DNA: TGCGCCAGCAGCCAAGACGGTTTTAATTCACCCCTCCACTTT
CDR3: CASSQDGFNSPLHF

length: 13
size: NA
J: TRBJ2-2
D: NA
V: TRBV18
DNA: TGTGCCAGCTCACCCCAGGGTCTCGGGGAGCTGTTTTTT
CDR3: CASSPQGLGELFF

length: 13
size: NA
J: TRBJ2-7
D: NA
V: TRBV7-2
DNA: TGTGCCAGCAGCTTAGTAGGGGAAGGCGCGCAGTACTTC
CDR3: CASSLVGEGAQYF

length: 11
size: NA
J: TRBJ1-2
D: NA
V: TRBV3-1/TRBV3-2
DNA: TGTGCCAGCAGCCAAGGGGCCGGCTACACCTTC
CDR3: CASSQGAGYTF

length: 11
size: NA
J: TRBJ1-4
D: NA
V: TRBV20-1
DNA: TGCAGTGCTGTCCTAAGGGAAAAACTGTTTTTT
CDR3: CSAVLREKLFF

length: 15
size: NA
J: TRBJ1-2
D: TRBD1
V: TRBV7-9
DNA: TGTGCCAGCAGCTCTGACAGGGGGCCCCTCTATGGCTACACCTTC
CDR3: CASSSDRGPLYGYTF

length: 13
size: NA
J: TRBJ1-5
D: NA
V: TRBV30
DNA: TGTGCCTGGAGTCGGGGGCCCGATCAGCCCCAGCATTTT
CDR3: CAWSRGPDQPQHF

length: 14
size: NA
J: TRBJ2-3
D: NA
V: TRBV10-2
DNA: TGCGCCAGCAGTGAGTCGCTGAGGACAGATACGCAGTATTTT
CDR3: CASSESLRTDTQYF

length: 15
size: NA
J: TRBJ1-1
D: NA
V: TRBV24-1
DNA: TGTGCCACCAGTGACAAAGTACAGGGATGCACTGAAGCTTTCTTT
CDR3: CATSDKVQGCTEAFF

length: 15
size: NA
J: TRBJ1-5
D: TRBD1
V: TRBV7-2
DNA: TGTGCCAGCAGCTTATATACAGGGGCTAATCAGCCCCAGCATTTT
CDR3: CASSLYTGANQPQHF